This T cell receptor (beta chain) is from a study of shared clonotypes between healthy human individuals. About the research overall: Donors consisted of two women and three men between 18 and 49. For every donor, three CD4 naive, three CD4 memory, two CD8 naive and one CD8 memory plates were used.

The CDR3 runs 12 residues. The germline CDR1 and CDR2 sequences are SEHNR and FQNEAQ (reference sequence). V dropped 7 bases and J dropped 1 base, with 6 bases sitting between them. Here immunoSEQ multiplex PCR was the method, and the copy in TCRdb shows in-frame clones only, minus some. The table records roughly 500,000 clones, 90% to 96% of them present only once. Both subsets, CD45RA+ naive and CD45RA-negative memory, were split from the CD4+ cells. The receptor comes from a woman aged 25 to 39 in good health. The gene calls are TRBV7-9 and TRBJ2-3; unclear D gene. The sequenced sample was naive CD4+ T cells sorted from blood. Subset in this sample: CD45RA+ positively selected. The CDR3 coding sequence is TGTGCCAGCATTCGGGGCACAGATACGCAGTATTTT. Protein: CASIRGTDTQYF.